The present entry profiles one T cell receptor beta chain with its context. These data come from a study of blood T cell repertoires in COVID-19. Background on the study: PBMCs, B-cell-depleted T cells, or T cells were the source of the cDNA or gDNA that made up the material.

Source study methods: Reference gene primer amplification in the assay estimated nucleated cell counts. Profiled with immunoSEQ multiplex PCR; TCRdb holds only in-frame clones, not every one. The V and J calls and the clone size are those of that table, but D and trimming were determined from the DNA. The profile shows around 180,000 clones, over 80% of them singletons. The length of the CDR3 is 14 residues. The V segment lost 4 bases and the J segment 4 bases; nucleotides outside the gene matches: 6. Germline V lookup: CDR1 SEHNR, CDR2 FQNEAQ (reference sequence). This chain connects TRBV7-9 to TRBJ1-1; 7 nucleotides align to TRBD1. The clonotype comes from a woman under 40 with acute or convalescent COVID-19. Sequencing was carried out using peripheral blood. The CDR3 sequence: CASSSYRGGTEAFF. The CDR3 nucleotides read TGTGCCAGCAGCTCATACAGGGGTGGCACTGAAGCTTTCTTT.